This passage covers 2 T cell receptor beta chains from one sample sequenced in a study of cytomegalovirus exposure and HLA in healthy donors. Sequenced by immunoSEQ multiplex PCR; TCRdb stores in-frame clones only, minus some. The data hold under 150,000 clones, with roughly 89% observed a single time. The sequencing input was PBMCs. The receptor set was obtained from a woman aged 18-30 years in good health and CMV-seronegative.

The V gene is TRBV29-1, the J gene TRBJ1-1; TRBD1 matches 7 bases. The CDR3 is 17 amino acids. Per germline, CDR1 SQVTM and CDR2 ANQGSEA. V was clipped by 5 bases and J by 4 bases; unmatched bases: 19. In DNA, the CDR3 is TGCAGCGTTTATGCCCGAGGGAGGTTCGCAGGGGGCACTGAAGCTTTCTTT. This codes for CSVYARGRFAGGTEAFF.

The chain links TRBV9 to TRBJ2-5; weak D call: TRBD2 (5 bases). Looked up from germline, CDR1 is SGDLS and CDR2 is YYNGEE. The V end lost 4 bases, the J end lost 5 bases, and 12 bases lay between the germline ends. The CDR3 extends over 13 amino acids. CDR3 protein: CASSLREWETQYF. DNA for the CDR3: TGTGCCAGCAGCTTAAGGGAGTGGGAGACCCAGTACTTC.